Sequencing of this T cell receptor (beta chain) was carried out in a study of T-cell memory formation after mild COVID-19. The ends were cut back, 4 bases at V and 5 bases at J, with 12 bases in the middle. The CDR3 runs to 13 residues. Per germline, CDR1 SGHKS and CDR2 YYEKEE (reference sequence). Study-level results: The study found balanced CD4/CD8 in clones contracting day 15 to 85 and a CD4+ lean in later expanders. The appearance of some responding clones in pre-infection memory suggested that cross-reactive memory joined.

This clonotype was seen more than once but under ten times. Its antigen remains unknown. TCRdb called the 5' RACE reads again in MiXCR, with one record for every CDR3 protein. In the table there are 350,000 to 400,000 distinct CDR3 sequences, more than 20% of which are singletons. This clonotype was obtained from an adult woman who had mild COVID-19 (a few samples of this study predate the infection). Cell type and time point are not known. The chain couples TRBV5-5 to TRBJ1-1, with D uncertain. The specimen sequenced was PBMCs or a T cell subset sorted from them (not recorded which). DNA of the CDR3: TGTGCCAGCAGCGCCTCCCCGACTACTGAAGCTTTCTTT. This sequence encodes CASSASPTTEAFF.